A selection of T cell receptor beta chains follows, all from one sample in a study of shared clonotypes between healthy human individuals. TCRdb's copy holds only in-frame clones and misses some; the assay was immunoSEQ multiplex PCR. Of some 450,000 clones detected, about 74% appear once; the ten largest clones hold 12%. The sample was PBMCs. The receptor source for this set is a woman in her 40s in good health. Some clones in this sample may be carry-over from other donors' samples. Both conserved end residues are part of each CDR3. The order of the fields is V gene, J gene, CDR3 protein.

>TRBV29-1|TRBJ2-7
CSVKGRTLFEQYF
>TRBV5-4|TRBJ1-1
CASSLASQANTEAFF
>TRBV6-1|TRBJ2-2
CASSEWTTNTGELFF
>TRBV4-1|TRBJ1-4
CASSPGTGRNEKLFF
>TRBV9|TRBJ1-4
CASSVGSGQGDYEKLFF
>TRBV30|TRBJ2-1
CAGRGDAYNEQFF
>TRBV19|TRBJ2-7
CASSIWGTGSYEQYF
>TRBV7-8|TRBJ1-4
CASSLTGQGGEKLFF
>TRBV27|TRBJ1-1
CASSFRQGNTEAFF
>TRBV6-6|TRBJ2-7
CASSYGGRTYEQYF
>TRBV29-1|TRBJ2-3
CSASTVRGTDTQYF
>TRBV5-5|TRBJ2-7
CASSPGQWSYEQYF
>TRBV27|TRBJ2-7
CASSSVWGTGTEQYF
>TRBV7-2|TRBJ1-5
CASSRQGVSNQPQHF
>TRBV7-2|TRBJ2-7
CASSPGYGDGQYF
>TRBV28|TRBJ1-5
CASSFEVLKPQHF
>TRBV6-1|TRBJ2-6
CASSERAAHSGANVLTF
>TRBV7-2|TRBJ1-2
CASSLSGPQFKDGYTF
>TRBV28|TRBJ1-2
CASSPPGDYGYTF
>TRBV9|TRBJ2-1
CASSVLSSYNEQFF
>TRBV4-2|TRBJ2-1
CASSRGLAGGPGDEQFF
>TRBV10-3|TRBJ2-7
CAISERTSGISEQYF
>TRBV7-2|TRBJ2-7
CASSESRDSNYEQYF
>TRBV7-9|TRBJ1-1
CASNGEGGEAFF
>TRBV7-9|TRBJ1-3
CASSRTVTGNTIYF
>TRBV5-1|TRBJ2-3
CASQGTGGTDTQYF
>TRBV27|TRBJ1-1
CASSSRGLNTEAFF